These 30 T cell receptor beta chains were all obtained from the same sample, sequenced in a study of Graves' ophthalmopathy and Graves' hyperthyroidism. The TCR beta CDR3 regions underwent amplification from RNA transcripts. HTBI-primed first-round RT-PCR preceded second-round multiplex PCR. TCRdb analysed the multiplex PCR reads with MiXCR anew, one entry per CDR3 protein. Seen here are hundreds of thousands of distinct CDR3 sequences, 35% to 50% observed once, and the top ten hold over 2.5%. Sequencing input: peripheral blood. Every receptor here comes from an adult man with Graves' ophthalmopathy.

This clonotype was seen at least ten times. Here the CDR3 reads CASSATGTPTEAFF. The CDR3 DNA reads TGTGCCAGCAGCGCGACCGGGACACCCACTGAAGCTTTCTTT. The rearrangement uses TRBV7-2 and TRBJ1-1, with D possibly TRBD1 on 6 matching bases. CDR3 size: 14 residues. The germline V and J ends were trimmed by 5 bases and 4 bases, with 14 bases remaining between them. From germline, CDR1 is SGHTA and CDR2 FQGNSA.

Regarding this clonotype: A read error may produce the germline difference seen at one junction end. V gene TRBV7-9 combines with J gene TRBJ2-5; D uncertain. The germline V gene encodes CDR1 SEHNR and CDR2 FQNEAQ (reference sequence). The CDR3 spans 16 residues. CDR3 in DNA: TGTGCCAGCAGCCCATCGACAAGCACCTCCCAAGAGATCCAGTACTTC. This codes for CASSPSTSTSQEIQYF.

V gene TRBV25-1 combines with J gene TRBJ2-3; D call uncertain. Near its end, the DNA agrees better with TRBJ2-1, so the J call may be wrong. This CDR3 has 12 amino acids. Germline assignment: CDR1 MGHDK and CDR2 SYGVNS. The CDR3 loop is CASSESFGEQFF. In DNA, the CDR3 is TGTGCCAGCAGTGAATCCTTCGGGGAGCAGTTCTTC.

Comment on this clonotype: The junction departs from germline at one end; a sequencing error may be responsible. CDR3 DNA: TGCGCCAGCAGCCAAATCCGGGGAGGGTTTATATCACCCCTCCACTTT. Residues: CASSQIRGGFISPLHF. V gene TRBV7-9 combines with J gene TRBJ1-6; D not certain. Germline V CDR1 and CDR2: SEHNR, FQNEAQ (reference sequence). The length of the CDR3 is 16 residues.

In this sample, this clonotype turned up a few times. A junction end diverges from the germline sequence, so it may reflect a read error. This sequence joins TRBV7-9 and TRBJ2-7; tentative D call: TRBD1 (5 bases). Looked up from germline, CDR1 is SEHNR and CDR2 is FQNEAQ (reference sequence). This CDR3 comprises 16 residues. The CDR3 DNA follows: TGCGCCAGCAGCTTGGATCCAGGGCCGCCTTCCTACGAGCAGTACTTC. Protein product: CASSLDPGPPSYEQYF.

This clonotype was recorded a few times. The gene calls are TRBV30 and TRBJ2-7, with D maybe TRBD1 (5 bases). CDR3 size: 11 residues. V lost 4 bases to trimming and J lost 5 bases, with 9 bases between them. CDR1 is GTSNPN, CDR2 SVGIG, per germline (reference sequence). The CDR3 DNA reads TGTGCCTGGACAGGGCTCAACGAGCAGTACTTC. It translates to CAWTGLNEQYF. Drawing the rest from reference TRBV30 and TRBJ2-7, the complete variable domain is SQTIHQWPATLVQPVGSPLSLECTVEGTSNPNLYWYRQAAGRGLQLLFYSVGIGQISSEVPQNLSASRPQDRQFILSSKKLLLSDSGFYLCAWTGLNEQYFGPGTRLTVT.

V gene TRBV24-1 combines with J gene TRBJ2-5; maybe TRBD2 (6 bases). Per the germline V gene, CDR1 is KGHDR and CDR2 is SFDVKD. CDR3 length equals 15 residues. V dropped 0 bases and J dropped 5 bases, with 12 bases sitting between them. CDR3 sequence reads: CATSDLGGDGETQYF. The CDR3 coding sequence is TGTGCCACCAGTGATTTGGGAGGGGACGGCGAGACCCAGTACTTC.

This CDR3 is CATSGRYNSPLHF. For the CDR3, the DNA is TGTGCCACCTCGGGCAGGTATAATTCACCCCTCCACTTT. The chain has TRBV25-1 and TRBJ1-6; D remains unclear. CDR1 is MGHDK and CDR2 is SYGVNS in the germline V gene. Trimming cost V 10 bases and J 4 bases, with 11 bases left between them. This CDR3 spans 13 amino acids. Full variable domain (remainder filled in from reference TRBV25-1 and TRBJ1-6): EADIYQTPRYLVIGTGKKITLECSQTMGHDKMYWYQQDPGMELHLIHYSYGVNSTEKGDLSSESTVSRIRTEHFPLTLESARPSHTSQYLCATSGRYNSPLHFGNGTRLTVT.

This clonotype was seen ten or more times. V is TRBV7-2 and J is TRBJ1-6; 8 bases agree with TRBD1. The CDR3 extends over 12 amino acids. From germline, CDR1 is SGHTA and CDR2 FQGNSA. V lost 5 bases to trimming and J lost 10 bases; unmatched junction nucleotides: 1. CDR3 amino acids: CASSRQGSPLHF. In nucleotides, the CDR3 is TGTGCCAGCAGCCGACAGGGGTCACCCCTCCACTTT.

As to this clonotype: A much larger clone sits a single nucleotide away, making a read error possible. No conserved phenylalanine or tryptophan is present at the end of the CDR3, so a read error is the likely explanation. V and J are TRBV27 and TRBJ1-6, with D unresolved. This CDR3 comprises 13 residues. Germline assignment: CDR1 MNHEY and CDR2 SMNVEV (reference sequence). Trimming took 7 bases from V and 8 from J, leaving 12 bases between them. The CDR3 DNA sequence: TGTGCCAGCACCCCGGGATGGCATTCACCCCTCCACCTT. Translated: CASTPGWHSPLHL.

V is TRBV2 and J is TRBJ2-5, with D unresolved. Germline V CDR1 and CDR2: SNHLY, FYNNEI. This CDR3 region has 14 residues. Deletions cut 8 bases from V and 2 bases from J, with 15 bases between. CDR3 DNA: TGTGCCAGCTCACCACCGGCCGAACAAGAGACCCAGTACTTC. Amino acid sequence: CASSPPAEQETQYF.

This clonotype was recorded a few times. The chain carries TRBV6-5 and TRBJ2-7, with 7 bases that match TRBD1. V trimming: 2 bases; J trimming: 6 bases; junction bases outside the gene matches: 7. CDR1 and CDR2 (germline): MNHEY, SVGAGI. This CDR3 is 14 amino acids long. CDR3 bases: TGTGCCAGCAGTTACCCCGGGACAGCTCTCGAGCAGTACTTC. As protein: CASSYPGTALEQYF.

About this clonotype: It may be a read error: a sequence one base away is much more abundant. The chain combines TRBV15 with TRBJ2-3; TRBD2 might be the D (5 bases). Trimming took 0 bases from V and 2 from J, leaving 9 bases between them. The germline V gene has CDR1 LNHNV and CDR2 YYDKDF (reference sequence). The CDR3 has 15 amino acids. The CDR3: CATSREKTNTDTQYF. CDR3 nucleotide sequence: TGTGCCACCAGCAGAGAAAAGACTAACACAGATACGCAGTATTTT.

This clonotype was seen many times. V usage is TRBV6-1 and J usage is TRBJ1-3, with D hard to call. Germline CDR1 MNHNS, CDR2 SASEGT. This CDR3 region has 12 residues. V was cut by 1 base and J by 8 bases, with 6 bases left in between. The CDR3 DNA reads TGTGCCAGCAGTGAAGGTTTGGACACCATATATTTT. Protein: CASSEGLDTIYF.

V usage is TRBV25-1 and J usage is TRBJ2-7, with 7 bases fitting TRBD1. Trimming took 3 bases from V and 7 from J; bases not matched to a gene: 9. Germline values: CDR1 MGHDK, CDR2 SYGVNS. This CDR3 spans 14 amino acids. DNA for the CDR3: TGTGCCAGCAGTGATACCTGCGCAGGGGGAGAGCAGTACTTC. Translation: CASSDTCAGGEQYF.

The genes are TRBV15 and TRBJ2-5, with D unresolved. Per germline, CDR1 LNHNV and CDR2 YYDKDF (reference sequence). V lost 9 bases and J 5 bases, leaving 19 bases between the germline ends. The CDR3 runs to 14 residues. The CDR3 coding sequence is TGTGCCACGGCTAGAGGTGGGCCGGGTGAGACCCAGTACTTC. It specifies CATARGGPGETQYF.

This clonotype came up many times. The V and J genes are TRBV19 and TRBJ1-2; 12 bases line up with TRBD1. Germline lookup yields CDR1 LNHDA and CDR2 SQIVND (reference sequence). With 7 bases clipped from V and 7 bases from J, the junction kept 10 bases outside the gene matches. The CDR3 has 15 residues. The CDR3 region is CASTPLGQGAGGYTF. For the CDR3, the DNA is TGTGCCAGTACTCCGCTGGGACAGGGGGCGGGTGGCTACACCTTC.

Of note for this clonotype: At one boundary the junction diverges from the germline segment, which might be a read error. The CDR3 sequence is CASSREGVYGQYF. The DNA of the CDR3 is TGTGCCAGTAGCCGGGAGGGAGTCTACGGGCAGTACTTC. V and J are TRBV19 and TRBJ2-7; 8 bases agree with TRBD2. CDR1 is LNHDA, CDR2 SQIVND, per germline (reference sequence). The CDR3 sequence is 13 residues long.

The sample holds many counts of this clonotype. The chain couples TRBV7-9 to TRBJ2-7, with 12 positions matching TRBD2. The CDR3 runs 16 residues. CDR1 is SEHNR and CDR2 is FQNEAQ in the germline V gene (reference sequence). Trimming at V came to 4 bases and at J to 4 bases, leaving 8 bases not matched to a gene. The CDR3 sequence is CASSSTRLAGAYEQYF. The CDR3, as DNA: TGTGCCAGCAGCTCCACCCGACTAGCGGGAGCGTACGAGCAGTACTTC.

There are a few counts of this clonotype. The chain couples TRBV12-3 or TRBV12-4 to TRBJ1-2, with TRBD1 as a possible D gene (5 bases). Trimming took off 8 bases at V and 8 bases at J, with 21 bases between the two ends. The CDR3 length is 14 residues. CDR3 sequence (DNA): TGTGCCAGCGCCTTGGGGGAAAGGGGAGTCGGCTACACCTTC. Amino acids: CASALGERGVGYTF.

This clonotype showed up many times. This chain links TRBV10-2 with TRBJ1-2; 9 bases fit TRBD1. Germline V gene data show CDR1 as WSHSY and CDR2 as SAAADI. CDR3 length: 14 amino acids. V shed 5 bases and J 9 bases; nucleotides not matched to a gene: 10. The CDR3 DNA follows: TGCGCCAGCAGTCTTAAACAGGGGGCCAGGAGCTACACCTTC. Protein product: CASSLKQGARSYTF.

This clonotype was observed many times. The chain recombines TRBV11-2 with TRBJ2-6; maybe TRBD1 (5 bases). Germline V gene sequence: CDR1 SGHAT, CDR2 FQNNGV. CDR3 size: 15 residues. V was clipped by 6 bases and J by 2 bases, with 11 bases between them. CDR3 sequence reads: CASRARVAGANVLTF. CDR3 bases: TGTGCCAGCAGGGCCAGGGTAGCTGGGGCCAACGTCCTGACTTTC.

This clonotype was recorded at least ten times. The chain couples TRBV20-1 to TRBJ1-6, with a tentative D call TRBD1 (5 bases). The V end lost 4 bases, the J end lost 9 bases, and 19 bases lay between the germline ends. The CDR3 extends over 15 amino acids. Germline V lookup: CDR1 DFQATT, CDR2 SNEGSKA (reference sequence). CDR3 sequence: CSATEAGGSVSPLHF. DNA of the CDR3: TGCAGTGCTACCGAGGCGGGGGGTAGCGTTTCACCCCTCCACTTT.

This clonotype was counted ten times or more. The chain combines TRBV19 with TRBJ1-2, with D possibly being TRBD1 (5 bases). From germline, CDR1 is LNHDA and CDR2 SQIVND (reference sequence). Trimming took off 4 bases at V and 8 bases at J, with 14 bases between the two ends. CDR3 length: 13 amino acids. CDR3 bases: TGTGCCAGTAGTACCGGGACCGCCGGGGGCTACACCTTC. Translation: CASSTGTAGGYTF.

Many counts were recorded for this clonotype. The chain has TRBV9 and TRBJ1-1, with D perhaps TRBD1 (6 bases). V was pared by 3 bases and J by 0 bases, with 12 bases between. CDR3 size: 15 residues. The germline V gene encodes CDR1 SGDLS and CDR2 YYNGEE. DNA of the CDR3: TGTGCCAGCAGCGGGTCAGACAGGATGAACACTGAAGCTTTCTTT. Translating it yields CASSGSDRMNTEAFF.

This chain joins TRBV19 and TRBJ2-5; 8 bases align to TRBD2. The end of the DNA is better explained by TRBJ2-1, so the J call may be wrong. The V gene's germline CDR1 is LNHDA and CDR2 SQIVND (reference sequence). The CDR3 runs to 14 residues. The DNA for the CDR3 is TGTGCCAGTATGGTGCGGGGGGCGGCAGGGGAGCAGTTCTTC. Translating it yields CASMVRGAAGEQFF.

This clonotype was picked up one time. A much larger clone differs by one base, so this may be a read error. This rearrangement joins TRBV20-1 to TRBJ1-2; no firm D call. V lost 5 bases and J lost 3, with 19 bases in between. CDR3 size: 15 residues. CDR1 is DFQATT and CDR2 is SNEGSKA in the germline V gene (reference sequence). The CDR3 loop is CSADPGLRHDYGYTF. CDR3 nucleotide sequence: TGCAGTGCTGACCCCGGATTACGGCATGACTATGGCTACACCTTC.

This clonotype appeared many times. CDR3 in DNA: TGTGCCAGCAGTTACCTCGGACAGAACTATGGCTACACCTTC. Amino acids: CASSYLGQNYGYTF. The chain recombines TRBV6-6 with TRBJ1-2; possibly TRBD1 for D (6 bases). The V end lost 2 bases, the J end lost 2 bases, and 9 bases lay between the germline ends. This CDR3 is built from 14 residues. CDR1 is MNHNY, CDR2 SVGAGI, per germline (reference sequence).

V and J are TRBV29-1 and TRBJ1-5; D is possibly TRBD1 (6 bases). The germline gives CDR1 SQVTM, CDR2 ANQGSEA. CDR3 length: 12 residues. V gave up 4 bases and J gave up 6 bases, with 10 bases separating them. DNA for the CDR3: TGCAGCGTTGCCCTACAGGGTCAGCCCCAGCATTTT. It yields the protein CSVALQGQPQHF. Drawing the rest from reference TRBV29-1 and TRBJ1-5, the complete variable domain is SAVISQKPSRDICQRGTSLTIQCQVDSQVTMMFWYRQQPGQSLTLIATANQGSEATYESGFVIDKFPISRPNLTFSTLTVSNMSPEDSSIYLCSVALQGQPQHFGDGTRLSIL.

This sequence joins TRBV6-1 and TRBJ1-6; 9 bases match TRBD1. J was trimmed by 0 bases and V by 2 bases; bases with no gene match: 8. The CDR3 is 19 residues long. Germline V gene lookup returns CDR1 MNHNS and CDR2 SASEGT. The CDR3: CASSENWDRASSYNSPLHF. The CDR3 bases are TGTGCCAGCAGTGAAAATTGGGACAGGGCTAGCTCCTATAATTCACCCCTCCACTTT.